The 21 T cell receptor beta chains listed next were all sequenced from one sample in a study of T cell responses to AZD1222 COVID-19 vaccine. Method: immunoSEQ multiplex PCR; TCRdb's copy keeps in-frame clones and lacks some. The sample contains roughly 150,000 clones, 80% to 95% of which appear only once. The source material was peripheral blood, sampled on day 0 of AZD1222 vaccination. The source is an adult in good health.

The chain is built from TRBV7-7 and TRBJ1-4, with TRBD1 matching 9 bases. The germline V gene encodes CDR1 SSHAT and CDR2 FNYEAQ (reference sequence). The CDR3 loop spans 16 amino acids. Trimming cost V 1 base and J 8 bases; bases outside gene matches: 8. CDR3 coding DNA: TGTGCCAGCAGCTTAGAGGAGGGACAGGGATCAGAAAAACTGTTTTTT. It is translated as CASSLEEGQGSEKLFF.

The chain recombines TRBV6-1 with TRBJ1-4, with 8 bases aligning to TRBD1. Per the germline V gene, CDR1 is MNHNS and CDR2 is SASEGT. The CDR3 runs to 17 residues. Germline trimming cut 1 base from V and 5 bases from J; bases unmatched to any gene: 9. CDR3 in amino acids: CASSEETAGTGNEKLFF. In nucleotides, the CDR3 is TGTGCCAGCAGTGAAGAGACTGCCGGGACAGGAAATGAAAAACTGTTTTTT.

The CDR3 here is CASSWGREQYF. For the CDR3, the DNA is TGTGCCAGCAGTTGGGGTAGGGAGCAGTACTTC. This sequence joins TRBV12-3 or TRBV12-4 and TRBJ2-7; unclear D gene. The CDR3 consists of 11 residues. The germline V and J ends were trimmed by 4 bases and 7 bases, with 8 bases remaining between them.

The chain carries TRBV29-1 and TRBJ2-3; 8 positions agree with TRBD1. V lost 6 bases and J lost 1; bases outside the gene matches: 6. CDR3 size: 14 residues. CDR1 is SQVTM, CDR2 ANQGSEA, per germline. This CDR3 is CSVRQGSGTDTQYF. CDR3 bases: TGCAGCGTGCGACAGGGGTCTGGCACAGATACGCAGTATTTT.

This clone has a single count. J is TRBJ2-1 and V is TRBV5-1; TRBD2 agrees at 11 bases. This CDR3 is 15 amino acids long. Trimming took 4 bases from V and 5 from J; bases not matched to a gene: 5. CDR1 is SGHRS, CDR2 YFSETQ, per germline. The CDR3 here is CASSLTSGRHNEQFF. The DNA for the CDR3 is TGCGCCAGCAGCCTCACTAGCGGGAGACACAATGAGCAGTTCTTC. The full variable domain, completed using reference TRBV5-1 and TRBJ2-1, is KAGVTQTPRYLIKTRGQQVTLSCSPISGHRSVSWYQQTPGQGLQFLFEYFSETQRNKGNFPGRFSGRQFSNSRSEMNVSTLELGDSALYLCASSLTSGRHNEQFFGPGTRLTVL.

The chain uses TRBV12-3 or TRBV12-4 and TRBJ2-2, with D perhaps being TRBD1 or TRBD2 (6 bases each). This CDR3 contains 13 residues. V dropped 6 bases and J dropped 5 bases, with 10 bases sitting between them. The CDR3, as DNA: TGTGCCAGCAGACAGGGAGGTACCGGGGAGCTGTTTTTT. It yields the protein CASRQGGTGELFF.

The chain links TRBV7-9 to TRBJ2-7; the D gene is possibly TRBD1 (6 bases). Trimming stripped 8 bases from V and 4 bases from J, with 12 bases between. The CDR3 runs 12 residues. Germline-derived CDR1 and CDR2 are SEHNR and FQNEAQ (reference sequence). CDR3 in amino acids: CASSRTVYEQYF. The CDR3 DNA is TGTGCCAGCTCCCGGACAGTGTACGAGCAGTACTTC.

The rearrangement uses TRBV10-3 and TRBJ1-6; the D gene is possibly TRBD1 (5 bases). Per germline, CDR1 ENHRY and CDR2 SYGVKD. V gave up 0 bases and J gave up 6 bases, with 15 bases separating them. The CDR3 spans 17 residues. The CDR3 DNA reads as TGTGCCATCAGTGAGTCCCCAGGCGGGGCGGGTAATTCACCCCTCCACTTT. It translates to CAISESPGGAGNSPLHF.

This rearrangement joins TRBV3-1 (or the pseudogene TRBV3-2) to TRBJ2-1; 9 bases agree with TRBD1. The CDR3 is 16 amino acids. Germline lookup yields CDR1 LGHDT and CDR2 YNNKEL (reference sequence). V was clipped by 3 bases and J by 5 bases; unmatched bases: 8. CDR3 nucleotide sequence: TGTGCCAGCAGCCACCTACAGGGGGCTCGGAACAATGAGCAGTTCTTC. Its protein is CASSHLQGARNNEQFF.

V usage is TRBV4-3 and J usage is TRBJ1-1; D remains unclear. The CDR3 runs to 15 residues. Trimming shortened V by 3 bases and J by 1 base, and 12 bases separated the two germline ends. Germline values: CDR1 LGHNA, CDR2 YSLEER. This CDR3 reads CASSHSLTRNTEAFF. The CDR3, as DNA: TGCGCCAGCAGCCACTCCCTCACAAGGAACACTGAAGCTTTCTTT.

This clone has only one observation. The V call is TRBV2, the J call TRBJ2-3; 9 bases fit TRBD2. Trimming cost V 8 bases and J 3 bases; bases outside gene matches: 3. Per germline, CDR1 SNHLY and CDR2 FYNNEI. This CDR3 is 13 amino acids long. CDR3 residues: CASPGLATDTQYF. The CDR3 region has the DNA TGTGCCAGCCCGGGACTAGCAACAGATACGCAGTATTTT.

The V call is TRBV6-6, the J call TRBJ2-3; 7 nucleotides agree with TRBD2. This CDR3 is 16 amino acids long. V shed 6 bases, J shed 0 bases, and the junction held 9 bases outside the gene matches. Germline-derived CDR1 and CDR2 are MNHNY and SVGAGI (reference sequence). The CDR3 DNA reads TGTGCCAGCAGCCAGAGGGGAGCGGGAAGCACAGATACGCAGTATTTT. Amino acids: CASSQRGAGSTDTQYF.

The V and J genes are TRBV19 and TRBJ2-2; D gene uncertain. From germline, CDR1 is LNHDA and CDR2 SQIVND (reference sequence). This CDR3 comprises 14 residues. The germline V and J ends were trimmed by 8 bases and 2 bases, with 12 bases remaining between them. As DNA, the CDR3 is TGTGCCAGTCGCCTCGGAAGAAACACCGGGGAGCTGTTTTTT. Protein product: CASRLGRNTGELFF.

V gene TRBV7-9 combines with J gene TRBJ2-4; 9 nucleotides line up with TRBD1. Per germline, CDR1 SEHNR and CDR2 FQNEAQ (reference sequence). The CDR3 loop spans 19 amino acids. The junction had 12 bases not matched to a gene; V was cut back by 2 bases and J by 1 base. The CDR3 sequence: CASSLFHRGRLEAKNIQYF. CDR3 nucleotide sequence: TGTGCCAGCAGCTTATTCCACAGGGGGCGATTGGAGGCCAAAAACATTCAGTACTTC.

The chain couples TRBV28 to TRBJ2-1; 14 nucleotides align to TRBD2. From germline, CDR1 is MDHEN and CDR2 SYDVKM. There are 15 residues in the CDR3. V gave up 6 bases and J gave up 7 bases; unmatched junction bases: 5. The CDR3 spells CASSLTSGRANEQFF. CDR3 in DNA: TGTGCCAGCAGCCTGACTAGCGGGAGGGCGAATGAGCAGTTCTTC.

The V gene is TRBV12-5, the J gene TRBJ2-5; perhaps TRBD1 as D (7 bases). V was shortened by 3 bases and J by 5 bases, with 13 bases between the two germline ends. Germline values: CDR1 LGHNT, CDR2 FRNRAP. The CDR3 totals 14 residues. CDR3: CASGFGRGRETQYF. As DNA, the CDR3 is TGTGCTAGTGGTTTTGGCAGGGGGAGGGAGACCCAGTACTTC.

The chain links TRBV19 to TRBJ1-6; D possibly corresponds to TRBD1 (5 bases). The CDR3 has 14 amino acids. Trimming removed 6 bases at V and 10 bases at J, with 16 bases between. Germline V gene lookup returns CDR1 LNHDA and CDR2 SQIVND (reference sequence). The CDR3 coding sequence is TGTGCCAGTAGAGAGCCAGGGTTAAGATCACCCCTCCACTTT. It codes for CASREPGLRSPLHF.

The DNA of the CDR3 is TGTGCCAGCAGCCAAGGGACAGTCACGTACGAGCAGTACTTC. Its translation is CASSQGTVTYEQYF. This chain connects TRBV14 to TRBJ2-7, with D possibly TRBD1 on 6 matching bases. CDR1 SGHDN and CDR2 FVKESK come from the germline V gene. This CDR3 comprises 14 residues. Trimming pared 1 base from V and 4 bases from J, leaving 11 bases between.

The chain uses TRBV30 and TRBJ2-3, with 9 bases matching TRBD1. Germline CDR1 is GTSNPN and CDR2 is SVGIG (reference sequence). V shed 1 base, J shed 3 bases, and the junction held 5 bases outside the gene matches. The CDR3 consists of 15 residues. The DNA for the CDR3 is TGTGCCTGGAGTGGCCGGGACAGGGCTACAGATACGCAGTATTTT. This translates into CAWSGRDRATDTQYF.

V is TRBV6-2 or TRBV6-3 and J is TRBJ2-7; D gene uncertain. Germline V CDR1 and CDR2: MNHEY, SVGEGT. CDR3 length equals 13 residues. V shed 4 bases and J shed 2 bases, with 9 bases lying between them. CDR3 DNA: TGTGCCAGCAGTTCTGTGGCAGCCTACGAGCAGTACTTC. Translation gives CASSSVAAYEQYF.

The chain carries TRBV7-3 and TRBJ2-3; D uncertain. Germline V lookup: CDR1 SGHTA, CDR2 FQGTGA. V was trimmed by 0 bases and J by 1 base, leaving 8 bases between them. This CDR3 has 15 amino acids. DNA for the CDR3: TGTGCCAGCAGCTTAACGACTCAGGGCACAGATACGCAGTATTTT. Its protein product is CASSLTTQGTDTQYF.